This section outlines one T cell receptor (beta chain) sequence together with its context. No cognate antigen has been identified for it. The input lacks base qualities; no much larger clone sits a single base away. Inclusive of the bounding cysteine and phenylalanine, the CDR3 is 12 residues long. Of all the DNA, just the CDR3 is kept, 36 bases in frame from base 1. V is reduced by 5 bases and J by 5 bases, leaving a spacing of 9 bases between them. The data were obtained in a study of T cell repertoires in cytomegalovirus infection (dated by TCRdb to between 2017 and 2020). For the wider study: The peptide stimulations were aimed at well-studied HLA-B-restricted epitopes as well as recently identified HLA-C-restricted CMV epitopes, whose presentation resists viral immunomodulation. Donor HLA type was relevant to the analysis, because carriage of CMV infection together with the matching HLA type was indicated by public TCR beta signatures. Broader findings and caveats from the paper: In both this cohort and an independent 352-donor cohort, the cumulative frequency of public TCR beta family members distinguished carriers of CMV infection plus the relevant HLA type. The ex vivo response was dominated by HLA-C-restricted CMV-specific TCR beta clonotypes, which also provided the single most frequent clonotype in two of eight donors.

The instrument was an Illumina HiSeq 1500. The public sequencing data were trimmed at Q25 with fastp and processed into clonotypes with MiXCR by TCRdb, which kept only in-frame beta chains. Rows with a matching CDR3 protein are joined into one entry that keeps the most common DNA and genes. The sample table shows about 890,000 distinct CDR3 sequences, and approximately 33% are seen once. The biggest ten clones account for 13% of the sample. Per the publication, the treatment or condition label means: in vitro stimulation with specific CMV peptide epitopes to enrich CMV-specific T cells. The source was cultured CD8+ T cells from PBMCs, collected from culture after CMV antigen stimulation. The sequence was collected from a human donor in good health (CMV status not recorded). Some clones in this sample may be carry-over from other donors' samples. The sequence is built from TRBV12-3 or TRBV12-4 and TRBJ2-5; the D segment could be TRBD2, given 6 matching bases. The DNA sequence is given as TGTGCCAGCAGTGTGGCGGGGGAGACCCAGTACTTC. The encoded protein is CASSVAGETQYF.